The 26 T cell receptor beta chains given below trace back to one sample, sequenced in a study of T-cell reconstitution after alpha-beta-depleted transplantation in children. Preparation of the TCRbeta library was carried out with unique molecular identifiers. TCRdb redid the calling of the PCR reads with MiXCR, one entry per CDR3 protein. This table has almost 500,000 distinct CDR3 sequences, more than 9% appearing once. Source: PBMCs, taken before TCRalphabeta/CD19-depleted stem cell transplant. All receptors come from a child aged 2-15 years with inherited bone marrow failure, due to receive a stem cell transplant.

This clonotype was picked up many times. This chain uses TRBV4-1 with TRBJ1-6; 9 bases fit TRBD1. The CDR3 spans 16 residues. The V gene end was trimmed by 4 bases and the J gene end by 5 bases; junction bases not matched to a gene: 6. Germline V gene lookup returns CDR1 MGHRA and CDR2 YSYEKL. The CDR3 nucleotides are TGCGCCAGCAGCCGAACAGGGGGCGCCGATAATTCACCCCTCCACTTT. Translating gives CASSRTGGADNSPLHF.

The chain links TRBV11-1 to TRBJ2-1; 13 bases are shared with TRBD2. Looked up from germline, CDR1 is SGHAT and CDR2 is FQDESV (reference sequence). The CDR3 loop spans 19 amino acids. Trimming at V came to 0 bases and at J to 8 bases, leaving 13 bases not matched to a gene. CDR3 in DNA: TGTGCCAGCAGCTTAGCGGCCCTGACTAGCGGGAGGAGGTTCTATGAGCAGTTCTTC. It codes for CASSLAALTSGRRFYEQFF.

This clonotype was seen a handful of times. The junction departs from germline at one end; a sequencing error may be responsible. The chain has TRBV27 and TRBJ2-1, with a tentative D call TRBD2 (6 bases). Germline CDR1 MNHEY, CDR2 SMNVEV (reference sequence). This CDR3 is 10 amino acids long. The CDR3 sequence is CKSGRSEQFF. The CDR3 DNA follows: TGCAAGTCGGGGAGGAGTGAGCAGTTCTTC.

At least ten counts were recorded for this clonotype. The genes are TRBV20-1 and TRBJ1-2; possibly TRBD1 for D (5 bases). With 0 bases removed from V and 3 bases from J, the gap between germline ends came to 14 bases. Germline loops: CDR1 DFQATT, CDR2 SNEGSKA (reference sequence). The CDR3 extends over 15 amino acids. DNA of the CDR3: TGCAGTGCTAGAGATGGAGGCAGGGAGGACTATGGCTACACCTTC. This gives the protein CSARDGGREDYGYTF.

This clonotype occurred many times. An end of the junction differs from the germline gene, which may be a read error. The chain carries TRBV12-3 or TRBV12-4 and TRBJ2-2; 10 nucleotides align to TRBD2. The CDR3 loop spans 17 amino acids. The CDR3 nucleotides are TGTGCCAGCAGTCTAGCGGTACTAGCGGGAATCACCGGGGAGCTGTTTTTT. Translated: CASSLAVLAGITGELFF.

The V and J genes are TRBV11-2 and TRBJ2-7; D unclear. The CDR3 covers 14 residues. V lost 2 bases, J lost 7 bases, and 15 bases lay in between. Germline values: CDR1 SGHAT, CDR2 FQNNGV. DNA of the CDR3: TGTGCCAGCAGCTTAATGAGAGTGCGCGGTGAGCAGTACTTC. Translated: CASSLMRVRGEQYF. Using reference TRBV11-2 and TRBJ2-7 for the parts outside the CDR3, the full variable domain is EAGVAQSPRYKIIEKRQSVAFWCNPISGHATLYWYQQILGQGPKLLIQFQNNGVVDDSQLPKDRFSAERLKGVDSTLKIQPAKLEDSAVYLCASSLMRVRGEQYFGPGTRLTVT.

This clonotype has at least ten counts. The rearrangement links TRBV20-1 to TRBJ2-5; D is uncertain. From germline, CDR1 is DFQATT and CDR2 SNEGSKA (reference sequence). V gave up 4 bases and J gave up 5 bases, with 20 bases separating them. There are 15 residues in the CDR3. In DNA, the CDR3 is TGCAGTGCTAACCCGCTTTGGCTCCCCGCGGAGACCCAGTACTTC. Translation gives CSANPLWLPAETQYF.

This clonotype was counted at least ten times. This chain connects TRBV27 to TRBJ2-5; 10 nucleotides match TRBD2. The V gene end was trimmed by 5 bases and the J gene end by 4 bases; junction bases not matched to a gene: 4. Germline assignment: CDR1 MNHEY and CDR2 SMNVEV (reference sequence). This CDR3 has 14 residues. The CDR3 coding sequence is TGTGCCAGCAGTGAACTAGCGGGAATAGAGACCCAGTACTTC. It specifies CASSELAGIETQYF.

This clonotype was counted many times. V gene TRBV5-1 combines with J gene TRBJ2-1; tentatively, D is TRBD1 (7 bases). Trimming cost V 4 bases and J 6 bases, with 17 bases left between them. Per germline, CDR1 SGHRS and CDR2 YFSETQ. This CDR3 has 15 amino acids. The chain's CDR3 is CASSRFPGGRNEQFF. In DNA form, the CDR3 reads TGCGCCAGCAGCCGGTTCCCAGGGGGGCGCAATGAGCAGTTCTTC.

Details on this clonotype: This could be a read error, since a much larger clone is one nucleotide away. This chain connects TRBV28 to TRBJ1-1; TRBD1 might be the D (6 bases). Germline-derived CDR1 and CDR2 are MDHEN and SYDVKM. This CDR3 comprises 15 residues. V was pared by 1 base and J by 7 bases, with 16 bases between. The CDR3 coding sequence is TGTGCCAGCAGTTTATCGGCAGGGGTAACAGATGAAGCTTTCTTT. It translates to CASSLSAGVTDEAFF.

This clonotype has a count of ten or more. J is TRBJ2-5 and V is TRBV12-3 or TRBV12-4; D not certain. The CDR3 runs to 13 residues. With 6 bases removed from V and 2 bases from J, the gap between germline ends came to 10 bases. Here the CDR3 reads CASRPGAQETQYF. The CDR3 DNA is TGTGCCAGCAGGCCCGGAGCACAAGAGACCCAGTACTTC.

V usage is TRBV4-3 and J usage is TRBJ2-2; 11 positions match TRBD2. Germline CDR1 and CDR2: LGHNA and YSLEER. The CDR3 is made up of 18 amino acids. V lost 0 bases to trimming and J lost 6 bases; unmatched junction nucleotides: 9. The CDR3 spells CASSQETSGSISAGELFF. The CDR3 nucleotides are TGCGCCAGCAGCCAAGAAACTAGCGGGAGCATCTCGGCCGGGGAGCTGTTTTTT.

At least ten counts were recorded for this clonotype. The V gene is TRBV5-1, the J gene TRBJ2-7; D not resolved. Germline V lookup: CDR1 SGHRS, CDR2 YFSETQ. V dropped 2 bases and J dropped 5 bases, with 14 bases sitting between them. The CDR3 contains 14 residues. The CDR3 DNA follows: TGCGCCAGCAGCTTAAACATTCTCATGGACGAGCAGTACTTC. Its translation: CASSLNILMDEQYF.

This clonotype was counted many times. The chain recombines TRBV29-1 with TRBJ2-1; D is unresolved. Per the germline V gene, CDR1 is SQVTM and CDR2 is ANQGSEA. V was clipped by 3 bases and J by 4 bases, with 16 bases between them. The CDR3 is 15 amino acids. CDR3 loop: CSVEGWIGDYNEQFF. DNA of the CDR3: TGCAGCGTTGAGGGTTGGATAGGTGATTACAATGAGCAGTTCTTC.

This clonotype was picked up many times. This chain uses TRBV4-3 with TRBJ2-1; 7 bases match TRBD2. Trimming at V came to 0 bases and at J to 0 bases, leaving 2 bases not matched to a gene. CDR3 length: 16 residues. Germline CDR1 and CDR2: LGHNA and YSLEER. CDR3 DNA sequence: TGCGCCAGCAGCCAAGAAACGGGAGGCTCCTACAATGAGCAGTTCTTC. It yields the protein CASSQETGGSYNEQFF.

Many counts were recorded for this clonotype. V gene TRBV5-1 combines with J gene TRBJ2-2; no reliable D call. The CDR3 sequence is 15 residues long. V was shortened by 4 bases and J by 0 bases, with 10 bases between the two germline ends. Looked up from germline, CDR1 is SGHRS and CDR2 is YFSETQ. For the CDR3, the DNA is TGCGCCAGCAGCCTGGTACTGACGAACACCGGGGAGCTGTTTTTT. Its translation is CASSLVLTNTGELFF. Supplemented by reference TRBV5-1 and TRBJ2-2, the full variable domain reads KAGVTQTPRYLIKTRGQQVTLSCSPISGHRSVSWYQQTPGQGLQFLFEYFSETQRNKGNFPGRFSGRQFSNSRSEMNVSTLELGDSALYLCASSLVLTNTGELFFGEGSRLTVL.

CDR3 region: CASSGLAGRYGTDTQYF. CDR3 in DNA: TGTGCCAGCAGCGGACTAGCGGGACGCTATGGCACAGATACGCAGTATTTT. This sequence joins TRBV7-6 and TRBJ2-3; 12 positions agree with TRBD2. V shed 5 bases and J 1 base; nucleotides not matched to a gene: 7. This CDR3 is 17 amino acids long. The germline V gene has CDR1 SGHVS and CDR2 FNYEAQ.

This clonotype was found a few times. The J gene is TRBJ2-5, the V gene TRBV2, with 11 positions matching TRBD2. Unmatched junction bases numbered 17, after V lost 6 bases and J lost 5 bases. CDR1 SNHLY and CDR2 FYNNEI come from the germline V gene. This CDR3 comprises 18 residues. The CDR3 DNA is TGTGCCAGCAGCGGGACTAGCGGAACAGCTAGGGGTTTCGAGACCCAGTACTTC. Translated, it gives CASSGTSGTARGFETQYF. Supplemented by reference TRBV2 and TRBJ2-5, the full variable domain reads EPEVTQTPSHQVTQMGQEVILRCVPISNHLYFYWYRQILGQKVEFLVSFYNNEISEKSEIFDDQFSVERPDGSNFTLKIRSTKLEDSAMYFCASSGTSGTARGFETQYFGPGTRLLVL.

The chain is built from TRBV4-3 and TRBJ2-7; D is unclear. Germline CDR1 reads LGHNA; CDR2 reads YSLEER. Trimming stripped 2 bases from V and 0 bases from J, with 11 bases between. The CDR3 sequence is 15 residues long. The CDR3 region is CASSQMGTHSYEQYF. The CDR3 bases are TGCGCCAGCAGCCAAATGGGCACCCACTCCTACGAGCAGTACTTC.

This clonotype was seen ten or more times. This chain connects TRBV9 to TRBJ2-3, with 11 bases fitting TRBD2. Per the germline V gene, CDR1 is SGDLS and CDR2 is YYNGEE. V shed 4 bases and J 5 bases; nucleotides not matched to a gene: 12. The CDR3 runs 17 residues. The CDR3 here is CASSTSGTSGLRDTQYF. CDR3 in DNA: TGTGCCAGCAGCACATCCGGGACTAGCGGACTAAGAGATACGCAGTATTTT.

This clonotype appeared many times. The chain employs TRBV20-1 and TRBJ2-7; TRBD1 or TRBD2 may be the D gene (6 bases each). From germline, CDR1 is DFQATT and CDR2 SNEGSKA (reference sequence). CDR3 length equals 14 residues. Trimming left V 4 bases short and J 6 bases short, with 19 bases between. The CDR3 region is CSAKVVGWGAEQYF. CDR3 coding DNA: TGCAGTGCTAAGGTGGTTGGGTGGGGGGCCGAGCAGTACTTC.

With regard to this clonotype: A much bigger clone sits one base away, suggesting this may be a read error. V gene TRBV5-5 combines with J gene TRBJ2-2, with 8 positions matching TRBD2. CDR3 size: 15 residues. The V gene's germline CDR1 is SGHKS and CDR2 YYEKEE (reference sequence). CDR3 coding DNA: TGTGCCAGCAGCTTGTTAGGCGGGAGGACCGGGGAGCCGTTTTTT. Protein sequence: CASSLLGGRTGEPFF.

The chain has TRBV19 and TRBJ2-1, with 9 bases that match TRBD2. CDR1 LNHDA and CDR2 SQIVND come from the germline V gene (reference sequence). V dropped 3 bases and J dropped 1; count of bases not matched to a gene: 4. The length of the CDR3 is 16 residues. The chain's CDR3 is CASSIILAGSYNEQFF. CDR3 DNA: TGTGCCAGTAGTATTATACTAGCGGGTTCCTACAATGAGCAGTTCTTC.

The chain carries TRBV5-4 and TRBJ2-7; D possibly corresponds to TRBD1 (5 bases). This CDR3 comprises 14 residues. Germline V gene lookup returns CDR1 SGHNT and CDR2 YYREEE (reference sequence). The V and J ends lost 4 bases and 6 bases respectively, with 17 bases between them. CDR3 region: CASSQHTSRGEQYF. The CDR3 nucleotides are TGTGCCAGCAGCCAACATACTTCTAGGGGCGAGCAGTACTTC. Full variable domain (missing parts from reference TRBV5-4 and TRBJ2-7): ETGVTQSPTHLIKTRGQQVTLRCSSQSGHNTVSWYQQALGQGPQFIFQYYREEENGRGNFPPRFSGLQFPNYSSELNVNALELDDSALYLCASSQHTSRGEQYFGPGTRLTVT.

V is TRBV29-1 and J is TRBJ2-7, with D uncertain. The germline V and J ends were trimmed by 5 bases and 1 base, with 12 bases remaining between them. The CDR3 contains 13 residues. CDR1 and CDR2 from the germline V gene are SQVTM and ANQGSEA. In DNA, the CDR3 is TGCAGCGTTCGCTCCGAGCTGTCCTACGAGCAGTACTTC. Residues: CSVRSELSYEQYF.

This clonotype turned up a few times. In DNA, the CDR3 is TGCAGTGGGACTAGGTCCTTCCTTGACCTGGCAGATACGCAGTATTTT. This gives the protein CSGTRSFLDLADTQYF. This chain connects TRBV20-1 to TRBJ2-3, with 7 positions matching TRBD2. The CDR3 has 16 amino acids. The trim removed 7 bases at V and 4 bases at J, leaving 17 bases unmatched. CDR1 is DFQATT, CDR2 SNEGSKA, per germline (reference sequence).